The entry below describes one T cell receptor beta chain. With 6 bases removed from V and 5 bases from J, the gap between germline ends came to 13 bases. Per germline, CDR1 MNHEY and CDR2 SVGEGT. The CDR3 is 13 residues long. This sample was taken from a study of blood T cell repertoires in COVID-19. The method was immunoSEQ multiplex PCR; TCRdb's version includes in-frame clones alone and lacks a portion of them. The sample has fewer than 250,000 clones, roughly 82% seen once; the top ten hold approximately 4.5%. The rearrangement links TRBV6-2 or TRBV6-3 to TRBJ2-5; possibly TRBD1 for D (6 bases). The sequence was obtained from a woman in her 70s with acute or convalescent COVID-19. Specimen: peripheral blood. CDR3 loop: CASSTTGLETQYF. The CDR3 coding sequence is TGTGCCAGCAGCACCACAGGGTTGGAGACCCAGTACTTC.